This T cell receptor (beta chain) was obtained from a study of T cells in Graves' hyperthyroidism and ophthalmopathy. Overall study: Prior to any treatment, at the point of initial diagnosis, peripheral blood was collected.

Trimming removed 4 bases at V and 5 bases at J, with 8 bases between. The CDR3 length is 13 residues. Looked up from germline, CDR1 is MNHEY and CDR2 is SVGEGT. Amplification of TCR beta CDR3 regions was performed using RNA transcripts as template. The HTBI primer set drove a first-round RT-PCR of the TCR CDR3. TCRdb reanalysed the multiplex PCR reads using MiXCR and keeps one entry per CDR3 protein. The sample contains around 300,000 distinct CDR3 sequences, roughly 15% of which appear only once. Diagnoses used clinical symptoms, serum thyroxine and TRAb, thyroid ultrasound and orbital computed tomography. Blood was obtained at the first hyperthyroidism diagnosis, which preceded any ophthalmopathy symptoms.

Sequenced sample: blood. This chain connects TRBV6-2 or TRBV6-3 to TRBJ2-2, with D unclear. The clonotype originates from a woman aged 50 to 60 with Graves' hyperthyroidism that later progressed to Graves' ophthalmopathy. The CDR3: CASSSFETGELFF. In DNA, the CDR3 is TGTGCCAGCAGTTCCTTTGAGACCGGGGAGCTGTTTTTT.